This T cell receptor beta chain was documented in a study of Ad26.COV2.S vaccination and SARS-CoV-2 variants. Overall study: Intramuscular Ad26.COV2.S doses were given once or twice, 56 days apart. General study results and limits: Considerable breadth of spike-specific CD8+ and CD4+ T cell responses has reportedly been documented following vaccination. Placebo and vaccine recipients had non-spike TCR breadth that was similar. Quantification of TCR breadth and depth may have yielded underestimates of total T cell responses.

TCRdb's copy holds only in-frame clones and misses some; the assay was immunoSEQ multiplex PCR. The data hold over 400,000 clones, with roughly 87% observed a single time. Comment on this clone: The antigen is undetermined.

The CDR3 covers 14 residues. Germline values: CDR1 LNHDA, CDR2 SQIVND (reference sequence). Between the trimmed V and J ends, which lost 4 bases and 3 bases, there was a span of 10 bases. Treatment described: some 19 received Ad26.COV2.S at low or high dose, single or two shots; roughly five received placebo; per-sample allocation not given. Samples were taken on day 63 after the first vaccine or placebo injection. The J gene is TRBJ2-1, the V gene TRBV19; D might be TRBD2 (6 bases). Sequenced here: peripheral blood, sampled in a trial of Ad26.COV2.S vaccine versus placebo. The source of this sequence is a person between 18 and 65 years old who received the Ad26.COV2.S COVID-19 vaccine or a placebo. CDR3 sequence: CASSKSGHYNEQFF. The CDR3 DNA is TGTGCCAGTAGTAAAAGCGGGCACTACAATGAGCAGTTCTTC.